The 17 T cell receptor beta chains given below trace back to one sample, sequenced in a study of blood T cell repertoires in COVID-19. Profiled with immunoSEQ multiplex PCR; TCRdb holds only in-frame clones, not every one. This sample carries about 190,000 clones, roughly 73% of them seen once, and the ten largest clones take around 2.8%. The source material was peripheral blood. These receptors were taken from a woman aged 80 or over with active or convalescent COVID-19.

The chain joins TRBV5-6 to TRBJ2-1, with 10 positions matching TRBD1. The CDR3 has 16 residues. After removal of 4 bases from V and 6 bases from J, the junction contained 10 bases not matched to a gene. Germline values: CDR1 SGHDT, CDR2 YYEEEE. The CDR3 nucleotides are TGTGCCAGCAGCCCCCTCGGGACAGGGGTTTTCAATGAGCAGTTCTTC. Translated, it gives CASSPLGTGVFNEQFF.

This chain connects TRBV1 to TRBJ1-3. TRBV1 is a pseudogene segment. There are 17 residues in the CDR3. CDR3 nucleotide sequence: TGCACCAGCAGCCGCCCGGGGGGGGTAAGCTCTGGAAACACCATATATTTT. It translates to CTSSRPGGVSSGNTIYF.

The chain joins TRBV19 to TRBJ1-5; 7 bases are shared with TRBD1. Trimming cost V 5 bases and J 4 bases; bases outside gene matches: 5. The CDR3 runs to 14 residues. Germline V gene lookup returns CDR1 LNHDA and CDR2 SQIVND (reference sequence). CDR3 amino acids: CASSPNRGNQPQHF. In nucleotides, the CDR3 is TGTGCCAGTAGTCCCAACAGGGGTAATCAGCCCCAGCATTTT.

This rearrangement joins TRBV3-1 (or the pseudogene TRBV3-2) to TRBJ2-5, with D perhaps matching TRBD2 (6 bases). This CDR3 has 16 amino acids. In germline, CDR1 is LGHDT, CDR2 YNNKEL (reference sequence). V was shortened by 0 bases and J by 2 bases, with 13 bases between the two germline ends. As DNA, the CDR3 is TGTGCCAGCAGCCAAGATCTCTCCGGGGGTCAAGAGACCCAGTACTTC. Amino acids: CASSQDLSGGQETQYF.

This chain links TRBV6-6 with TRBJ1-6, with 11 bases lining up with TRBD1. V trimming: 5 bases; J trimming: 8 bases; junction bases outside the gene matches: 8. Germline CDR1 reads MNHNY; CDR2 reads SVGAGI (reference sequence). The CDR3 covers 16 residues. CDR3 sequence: CASSPKQDRGHSPLHF. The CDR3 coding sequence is TGTGCCAGCAGTCCGAAACAGGACAGGGGGCATTCACCCCTCCACTTT.

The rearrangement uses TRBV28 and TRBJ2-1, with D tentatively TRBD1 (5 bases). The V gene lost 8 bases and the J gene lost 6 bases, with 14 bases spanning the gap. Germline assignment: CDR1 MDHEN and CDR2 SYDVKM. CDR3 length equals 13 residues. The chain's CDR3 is CASVGKGVNEQFF. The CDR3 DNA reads TGTGCCAGCGTAGGTAAAGGGGTCAATGAGCAGTTCTTC.

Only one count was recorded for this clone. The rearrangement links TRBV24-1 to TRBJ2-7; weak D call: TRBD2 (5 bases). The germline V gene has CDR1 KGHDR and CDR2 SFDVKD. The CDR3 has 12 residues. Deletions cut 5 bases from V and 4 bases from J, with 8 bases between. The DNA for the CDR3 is TGTGCCACCAGTGGTAGCGAATACGAGCAGTACTTC. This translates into CATSGSEYEQYF.

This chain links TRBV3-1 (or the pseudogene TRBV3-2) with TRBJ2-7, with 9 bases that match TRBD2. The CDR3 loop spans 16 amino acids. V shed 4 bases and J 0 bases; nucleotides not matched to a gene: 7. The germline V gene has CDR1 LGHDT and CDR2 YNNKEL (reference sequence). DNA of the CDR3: TGTGCCAGCAGCCCCTCCGGGCGGGGGGGCTCCTACGAGCAGTACTTC. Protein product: CASSPSGRGGSYEQYF.

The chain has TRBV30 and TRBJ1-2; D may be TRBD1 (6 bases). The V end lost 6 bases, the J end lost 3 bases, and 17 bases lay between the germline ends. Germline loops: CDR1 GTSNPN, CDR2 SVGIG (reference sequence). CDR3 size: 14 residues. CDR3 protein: CACPNGDMYYGYTF. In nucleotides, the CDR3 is TGTGCCTGCCCTAATGGGGACATGTACTATGGCTACACCTTC.

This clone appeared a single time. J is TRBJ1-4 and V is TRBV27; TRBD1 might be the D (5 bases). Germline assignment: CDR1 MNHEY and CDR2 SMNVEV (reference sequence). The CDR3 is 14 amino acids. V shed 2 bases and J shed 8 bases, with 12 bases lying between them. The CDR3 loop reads CASSLQGAQEKLFF. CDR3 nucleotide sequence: TGTGCCAGCAGTTTACAAGGGGCGCAGGAAAAACTGTTTTTT.

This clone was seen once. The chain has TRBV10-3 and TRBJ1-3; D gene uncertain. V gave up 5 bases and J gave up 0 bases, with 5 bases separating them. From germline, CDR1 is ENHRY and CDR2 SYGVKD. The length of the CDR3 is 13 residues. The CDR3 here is CAISSSSGNTIYF. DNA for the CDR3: TGTGCCATCAGTAGTAGCTCTGGAAACACCATATATTTT.

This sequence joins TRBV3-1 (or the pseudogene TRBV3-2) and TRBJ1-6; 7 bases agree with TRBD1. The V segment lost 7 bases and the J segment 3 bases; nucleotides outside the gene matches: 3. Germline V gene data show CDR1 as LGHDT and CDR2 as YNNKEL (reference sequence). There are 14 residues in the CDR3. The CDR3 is CASNRGDYNSPLHF. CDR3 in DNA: TGTGCCAGCAACAGGGGCGACTATAATTCACCCCTCCACTTT.

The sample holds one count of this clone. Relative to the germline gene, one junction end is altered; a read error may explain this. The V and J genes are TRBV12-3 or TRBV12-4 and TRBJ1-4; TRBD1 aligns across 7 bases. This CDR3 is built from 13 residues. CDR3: CASSSPDRLVSGF. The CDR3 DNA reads TGTGCCAGCAGTTCGCCGGACAGGCTTGTAAGCGGCTTT.

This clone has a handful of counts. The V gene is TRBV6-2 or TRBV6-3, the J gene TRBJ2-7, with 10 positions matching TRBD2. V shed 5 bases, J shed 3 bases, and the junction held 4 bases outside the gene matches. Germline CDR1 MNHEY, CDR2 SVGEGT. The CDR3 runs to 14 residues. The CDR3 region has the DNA TGTGCCAGCAGTGAGCGGGGGGGACGCTACGAGCAGTACTTC. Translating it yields CASSERGGRYEQYF.

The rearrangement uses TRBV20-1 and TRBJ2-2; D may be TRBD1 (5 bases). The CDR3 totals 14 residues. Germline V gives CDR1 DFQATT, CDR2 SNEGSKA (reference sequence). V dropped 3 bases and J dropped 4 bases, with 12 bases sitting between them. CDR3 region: CSASALRGTGELFF. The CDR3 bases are TGCAGTGCTAGTGCCTTAAGGGGCACCGGGGAGCTGTTTTTT.

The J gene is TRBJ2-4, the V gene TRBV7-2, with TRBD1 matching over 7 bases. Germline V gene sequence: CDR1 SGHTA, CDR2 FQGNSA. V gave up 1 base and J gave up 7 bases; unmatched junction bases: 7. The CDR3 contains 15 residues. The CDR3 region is CASSLDSDRANIQYF. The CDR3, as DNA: TGTGCCAGCAGCTTAGATTCCGACAGGGCTAACATTCAGTACTTC.

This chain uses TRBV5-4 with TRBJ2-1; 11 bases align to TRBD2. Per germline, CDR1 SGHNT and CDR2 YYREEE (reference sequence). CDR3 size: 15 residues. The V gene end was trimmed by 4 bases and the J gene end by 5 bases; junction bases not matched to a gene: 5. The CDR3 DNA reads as TGTGCCAGCAGCCCCGGGACTAGCGGAAACAATGAGCAGTTCTTC. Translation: CASSPGTSGNNEQFF.